The 9 T cell receptor beta chains below all came from one sample that was sequenced in a study of blood T cell repertoires in COVID-19. Here immunoSEQ multiplex PCR was the method, and the copy in TCRdb shows in-frame clones only, minus some. The table lists about 250,000 clones, just under 85% of them singletons. Sequenced: peripheral blood. Receptors originate from a man aged 80 or over with acute or convalescent COVID-19.

The chain recombines TRBV5-5 with TRBJ1-3; 8 nucleotides align to TRBD1. The germline gives CDR1 SGHKS, CDR2 YYEKEE (reference sequence). The length of the CDR3 is 15 residues. Germline trimming cut 5 bases from V and 4 bases from J; bases unmatched to any gene: 8. The CDR3 DNA sequence: TGTGCCAGCAGTCCGCAGGGGGCAGGAGGAAACACCATATATTTT. It is translated as CASSPQGAGGNTIYF. Combining the CDR3 with reference TRBV5-5 and TRBJ1-3 gives the whole variable domain DAGVTQSPTHLIKTRGQQVTLRCSPISGHKSVSWYQQVLGQGPQFIFQYYEKEERGRGNFPDRFSARQFPNYSSELNVNALLLGDSALYLCASSPQGAGGNTIYFGEGSWLTVV.

The rearrangement uses TRBV15 and TRBJ2-3, with a weak D call TRBD2 (6 bases). Germline V gene data show CDR1 as LNHNV and CDR2 as YYDKDF (reference sequence). The CDR3 is 15 amino acids. Deletions cut 8 bases from V and 4 bases from J, with 19 bases between. The CDR3 sequence is CATRLTRERADTQYF. In DNA, the CDR3 is TGTGCCACCCGTCTTACCCGGGAGAGGGCAGATACGCAGTATTTT.

The chain links TRBV9 to TRBJ1-2; 7 bases agree with TRBD1. This CDR3 region has 14 residues. Germline V gives CDR1 SGDLS, CDR2 YYNGEE. J lost 2 bases, V lost 4 bases, and 5 bases had no gene match. CDR3 nucleotides: TGTGCCAGCAGCTACGGACAGGCGAACTATGGCTACACCTTC. This encodes CASSYGQANYGYTF.

In its sample, this clone was seen once. V and J are TRBV18 and TRBJ2-7, with a weak D call TRBD1 (5 bases). This CDR3 is built from 14 residues. CDR1 and CDR2 (germline): KGHSH, LQKENI. V was pared by 4 bases and J by 4 bases, with 14 bases between. The CDR3 region is CASSHQQVDYEQYF. For the CDR3, the DNA is TGTGCCAGCTCACATCAACAGGTAGATTACGAGCAGTACTTC.

This chain connects TRBV19 to TRBJ1-3; the match to TRBD1 covers 11 bases. This CDR3 contains 18 residues. Germline V lookup: CDR1 LNHDA, CDR2 SQIVND (reference sequence). Germline trimming cut 7 bases from V and 3 bases from J; bases unmatched to any gene: 14. The CDR3, as DNA: TGTGCCAGTATCAACTTTGGACAGGGGGCTCTAAGTGGAAACACCATATATTTT. As protein: CASINFGQGALSGNTIYF. The full variable domain, with the rest looked up from reference TRBV19 and TRBJ1-3, is DGGITQSPKYLFRKEGQNVTLSCEQNLNHDAMYWYRQDPGQGLRLIYYSQIVNDFQKGDIAEGYSVSREKKESFPLTVTSAQKNPTAFYLCASINFGQGALSGNTIYFGEGSWLTVV.

This clone has just a few counts. V is TRBV27 and J is TRBJ1-1; weak D call: TRBD1 (6 bases). The CDR3 extends over 14 amino acids. Germline assignment: CDR1 MNHEY and CDR2 SMNVEV (reference sequence). V lost 6 bases, J lost 4 bases, and 15 bases lay in between. This CDR3 reads CASRSRGASTEAFF. The DNA of the CDR3 is TGTGCCAGCAGATCGCGGGGGGCGAGCACTGAAGCTTTCTTT.

The rearrangement uses TRBV3-1 (or the pseudogene TRBV3-2) and TRBJ1-2; D possibly corresponds to TRBD1 (6 bases). The ends were cut back, 4 bases at V and 8 bases at J, with 26 bases in the middle. Germline V lookup: CDR1 LGHDT, CDR2 YNNKEL (reference sequence). The length of the CDR3 is 17 residues. CDR3 protein: CASSLRYGPGQLEGYTF. The CDR3 DNA follows: TGTGCCAGCAGCCTACGGTATGGCCCGGGACAATTGGAGGGCTACACCTTC.

The V and J genes are TRBV18 and TRBJ2-3; 9 nucleotides match TRBD1. This CDR3 region has 15 residues. V lost 3 bases, J lost 6 bases, and 7 bases stayed unmatched. Germline CDR1 reads KGHSH; CDR2 reads LQKENI. The CDR3 sequence is CASSPRTGGEDTQYF. DNA of the CDR3: TGTGCCAGCTCACCCCGAACAGGGGGCGAGGATACGCAGTATTTT.

The chain employs TRBV6-5 and TRBJ2-1; 9 bases match TRBD1. This CDR3 is built from 15 residues. Germline trimming cut 5 bases from V and 1 base from J; bases unmatched to any gene: 3. Germline assignment: CDR1 MNHEY and CDR2 SVGAGI. CDR3 DNA sequence: TGTGCCAGCAGTAAACAGGGGGCGTCCTACAATGAGCAGTTCTTC. Residues: CASSKQGASYNEQFF.